This TCR beta chain was captured in a study of cytomegalovirus exposure and HLA in healthy donors. Study-wide background: Earlier sequencing of 150 million to 200 million T cells yielded roughly 120 million unique TCR beta sequences. Findings and caveats of the study: Three CMV-associated chains proved CMV antigen-specific in vitro.

Details on this clone: Its antigen is unidentified.

PCR used 60 Vbeta primers and 13 Jbeta primers. TCRdb's copy holds only in-frame clones and misses some; the assay was immunoSEQ multiplex PCR. The profile shows around 130,000 clones, roughly 80% of them singletons. Looked up from germline, CDR1 is SGHRS and CDR2 is YFSETQ. With 5 bases clipped from V and 6 bases from J, the junction kept 8 bases outside the gene matches. The CDR3 length is 15 residues. Sequencing was carried out using PBMCs. This chain joins TRBV5-1 and TRBJ2-2; 9 nucleotides match TRBD1. The clonotype originates from a woman under 30 in good health and CMV-seronegative. The chain's CDR3 is CASSSTGGAAGELFF. The CDR3 DNA sequence: TGCGCCAGCAGTTCTACAGGGGGCGCGGCCGGGGAGCTGTTTTTT.